Each of the 30 T cell receptor beta chains below was sequenced from the same sample in a study of PD-1 blockade in classical Hodgkin lymphoma. Profiled with immunoSEQ multiplex PCR; TCRdb holds only in-frame clones, not every one. The sample includes about 110,000 clones, 89% of them seen just once. Following autologous stem cell transplantation, relapse occurred in every patient, and exposure to brentuximab vedotin varied. The sample was peripheral blood mononuclear cells (PBMCs), taken before the second cycle of nivolumab. These TCRs come from a human donor with classical Hodgkin lymphoma.

CDR3 in DNA: TGTGCCAGTAGCGCGGACAGTGGGACTGAAGCTTTCTTT. The encoded protein is CASSADSGTEAFF. The rearrangement uses TRBV19 and TRBJ1-1; D is possibly TRBD1 (6 bases). This CDR3 contains 13 residues. Trimming shortened V by 6 bases and J by 5 bases, and 13 bases separated the two germline ends. Germline CDR1 LNHDA, CDR2 SQIVND (reference sequence).

The V gene is TRBV6-5, the J gene TRBJ2-7; no reliable D call. This CDR3 is built from 14 residues. The ends were cut back, 6 bases at V and 3 bases at J, with 15 bases in the middle. Germline V gene sequence: CDR1 MNHEY, CDR2 SVGAGI. CDR3 DNA sequence: TGTGCCAGCAGCCCCGACATGGATATCTACGAGCAGTACTTC. It codes for CASSPDMDIYEQYF.

This clone has a single count. The J gene is TRBJ1-1, the V gene TRBV7-9; D not resolved. Deletions cut 5 bases from V and 6 bases from J, with 13 bases between. Germline V gene lookup returns CDR1 SEHNR and CDR2 FQNEAQ (reference sequence). The CDR3 consists of 13 residues. The CDR3 region is CASSHAGWAEAFF. CDR3 nucleotides: TGTGCCAGCAGCCACGCAGGATGGGCTGAAGCTTTCTTT.

The rearrangement uses TRBV10-2 and TRBJ2-3, with 8 positions matching TRBD2. The CDR3 has 16 residues. CDR1 WSHSY and CDR2 SAAADI come from the germline V gene. After removal of 2 bases from V and 1 base from J, the junction contained 5 bases not matched to a gene. The CDR3 nucleotides read TGCGCCAGCAGTGAGATGCTACTAGCGGGCACAGATACGCAGTATTTT. Protein: CASSEMLLAGTDTQYF.

The CDR3 region has the DNA TGTGCCAGTAGTATAACTAGCGGGATTTCAGATACGCAGTATTTT. This sequence encodes CASSITSGISDTQYF. The rearrangement links TRBV19 to TRBJ2-3, with 10 bases lining up with TRBD2. The CDR3 length is 15 residues. V lost 2 bases and J lost 4; bases outside the gene matches: 3. Germline CDR1 reads LNHDA; CDR2 reads SQIVND (reference sequence).

This clone was recorded only once. The rearrangement uses TRBV9 and TRBJ2-1; 15 bases agree with TRBD2. After removal of 0 bases from V and 0 bases from J, the junction contained 7 bases not matched to a gene. Germline CDR1 SGDLS, CDR2 YYNGEE. This CDR3 is built from 20 residues. CDR3 loop: CASSVGTSGRAGSSYNEQFF. Here the CDR3 DNA reads TGTGCCAGCAGCGTAGGGACTAGCGGGAGGGCGGGGAGCTCCTACAATGAGCAGTTCTTC.

V is TRBV6-5 and J is TRBJ2-5, with TRBD2 matching over 9 bases. Germline CDR1 and CDR2: MNHEY and SVGAGI. Germline trimming cut 5 bases from V and 2 bases from J; bases unmatched to any gene: 6. The CDR3 runs 15 residues. The CDR3 spells CASSPRLAVQETQYF. The DNA of the CDR3 is TGTGCCAGCAGTCCCCGACTAGCGGTACAAGAGACCCAGTACTTC.

The chain uses TRBV7-2 and TRBJ1-5; D ambiguous. This CDR3 is built from 14 residues. In germline, CDR1 is SGHTA, CDR2 FQGNSA. Trimming removed 1 base at V and 0 bases at J, with 4 bases between. In DNA form, the CDR3 reads TGTGCCAGCAGCTTAGGGAATAGCAATCAGCCCCAGCATTTT. Translating gives CASSLGNSNQPQHF.

The CDR3 here is CASNRGSGSPLHF. CDR3 DNA sequence: TGTGCCAGCAACAGGGGAAGCGGATCACCCCTCCACTTT. J is TRBJ1-6 and V is TRBV11-1; TRBD1 aligns across 7 bases. From germline, CDR1 is SGHAT and CDR2 FQDESV (reference sequence). The CDR3 has 13 residues. Trimming removed 7 bases from V and 10 bases from J; junction bases left unmatched: 7.

The V call is TRBV19, the J call TRBJ2-5; 8 positions agree with TRBD2. The CDR3 runs 15 residues. Per germline, CDR1 LNHDA and CDR2 SQIVND (reference sequence). V dropped 1 base and J dropped 5; count of bases not matched to a gene: 6. CDR3 sequence reads: CASSIAGRAFETQYF. DNA of the CDR3: TGTGCCAGTAGTATAGCCGGGAGGGCCTTCGAGACCCAGTACTTC.

This sequence joins TRBV4-1 and TRBJ2-7; the D gene is possibly TRBD1 (6 bases). V lost 0 bases to trimming and J lost 4 bases, with 10 bases between them. The CDR3 extends over 14 amino acids. Germline V gene lookup returns CDR1 MGHRA and CDR2 YSYEKL. CDR3 region: CASSQDGQGYEQYF. The DNA for the CDR3 is TGCGCCAGCAGCCAAGATGGCCAGGGGTACGAGCAGTACTTC.

The gene calls are TRBV21-1 and TRBJ1-4. TRBV21-1 is annotated as a pseudogene. The CDR3 length is 18 residues. This chain's CDR3 is CASSKEYSVRALLEKLFF. The CDR3 DNA reads as TGTGCCAGCAGCAAAGAGTATTCCGTCCGGGCCCTTCTTGAAAAACTGTTTTTT.

The chain uses TRBV5-1 and TRBJ2-5; the match to TRBD1 covers 7 bases. Trimming cost V 5 bases and J 5 bases; bases outside gene matches: 12. Looked up from germline, CDR1 is SGHRS and CDR2 is YFSETQ. CDR3 length: 15 residues. CDR3 sequence (DNA): TGCGCCAGCAGAAGGCAGAGGGGGCGAAGGGAGACCCAGTACTTC. It translates to CASRRQRGRRETQYF.

The chain uses TRBV30 and TRBJ2-1; D is possibly TRBD2 (5 bases). V shed 2 bases and J shed 1 base, with 9 bases lying between them. This CDR3 has 14 residues. Germline-derived CDR1 and CDR2 are GTSNPN and SVGIG (reference sequence). CDR3 protein: CAWSLLASYNEQFF. Written as DNA, the CDR3 is TGTGCCTGGAGTCTCCTAGCTTCCTACAATGAGCAGTTCTTC.

This clone was seen a single time. This rearrangement joins TRBV30 to TRBJ1-2, with a tentative D call TRBD1 (5 bases). This CDR3 has 16 amino acids. Germline V gene lookup returns CDR1 GTSNPN and CDR2 SVGIG (reference sequence). V was cut by 0 bases and J by 5 bases, with 19 bases left in between. This CDR3 is CAWSVRGVEGPYGYTF. The CDR3 DNA reads TGTGCCTGGAGTGTACGGGGCGTCGAGGGGCCTTATGGCTACACCTTC. The complete variable domain, with remaining parts taken from reference TRBV30 and TRBJ1-2, reads SQTIHQWPATLVQPVGSPLSLECTVEGTSNPNLYWYRQAAGRGLQLLFYSVGIGQISSEVPQNLSASRPQDRQFILSSKKLLLSDSGFYLCAWSVRGVEGPYGYTFGSGTRLTVV.

The CDR3 nucleotides read TGCGCCAGCAGCTTGGAGACAGGGGGTTTTGGGGAGCTGTTTTTT. This encodes CASSLETGGFGELFF. This rearrangement joins TRBV5-1 to TRBJ2-2; 9 bases are a match to TRBD1. V gave up 0 bases and J gave up 8 bases; unmatched junction bases: 5. CDR1 and CDR2 from the germline V gene are SGHRS and YFSETQ. The length of the CDR3 is 15 residues.

This chain uses TRBV28 with TRBJ1-2; 12 nucleotides agree with TRBD1. Germline loops: CDR1 MDHEN, CDR2 SYDVKM. With V trimmed by 8 bases and J by 3 bases, 13 bases remained unmatched. CDR3 length equals 17 residues. The CDR3: CASGGRGGQGAYYGYTF. As DNA, the CDR3 is TGTGCCAGCGGAGGGCGAGGGGGACAGGGGGCGTACTATGGCTACACCTTC.

The chain has TRBV29-1 and TRBJ2-3; unclear D gene. The germline V gene has CDR1 SQVTM and CDR2 ANQGSEA. V gave up 4 bases and J gave up 5 bases, with 10 bases separating them. The CDR3 covers 12 residues. CDR3 loop: CSVALYGDTQYF. Here the CDR3 DNA reads TGCAGCGTTGCCCTGTATGGAGATACGCAGTATTTT.

The rearrangement joins TRBV5-1 to TRBJ1-1; D gene uncertain. This CDR3 comprises 14 residues. V was trimmed by 0 bases and J by 0 bases, leaving 6 bases between them. Germline V gene lookup returns CDR1 SGHRS and CDR2 YFSETQ. This CDR3 is CASSLAFMNTEAFF. CDR3 sequence (DNA): TGCGCCAGCAGCTTGGCTTTTATGAACACTGAAGCTTTCTTT. Full variable domain (missing parts from reference TRBV5-1 and TRBJ1-1): KAGVTQTPRYLIKTRGQQVTLSCSPISGHRSVSWYQQTPGQGLQFLFEYFSETQRNKGNFPGRFSGRQFSNSRSEMNVSTLELGDSALYLCASSLAFMNTEAFFGQGTRLTVV.

The chain couples TRBV18 to TRBJ1-1; D gene unclear. CDR1 and CDR2 from the germline V gene are KGHSH and LQKENI. Trimming took off 1 base at V and 3 bases at J, with 6 bases between the two ends. The length of the CDR3 is 13 residues. Written as DNA, the CDR3 is TGTGCCAGCTCACCACATAGAGACACTGAAGCTTTCTTT. Translating gives CASSPHRDTEAFF.

The chain joins TRBV28 to TRBJ1-2, with D hard to call. Per germline, CDR1 MDHEN and CDR2 SYDVKM. This CDR3 spans 14 amino acids. Trimming took off 4 bases at V and 4 bases at J, with 13 bases between the two ends. The CDR3 here is CASSSGPRGYGYTF. Written as DNA, the CDR3 is TGTGCCAGCAGTTCTGGACCGCGCGGCTATGGCTACACCTTC.

The V and J genes are TRBV28 and TRBJ1-4; TRBD1 is a possible D gene (5 bases). This CDR3 contains 14 residues. Germline V lookup: CDR1 MDHEN, CDR2 SYDVKM. V lost 4 bases, J lost 5 bases, and 11 bases lay in between. In DNA, the CDR3 is TGTGCCAGCAGTTCTGGGGGGTCCAATGAAAAACTGTTTTTT. Its translation is CASSSGGSNEKLFF.

This clone has only one observation. J is TRBJ2-3 and V is TRBV5-1; tentatively, D is TRBD2 (5 bases). The CDR3 is made up of 15 amino acids. Germline CDR1 and CDR2: SGHRS and YFSETQ. V was shortened by 0 bases and J by 2 bases, with 10 bases between the two germline ends. This CDR3 is CASSLASGNTDTQYF. CDR3 sequence (DNA): TGCGCCAGCAGCTTGGCGAGCGGAAACACAGATACGCAGTATTTT.

V is TRBV27 and J is TRBJ2-7; TRBD1 agrees at 11 bases. The CDR3 extends over 15 amino acids. Germline V CDR1 and CDR2: MNHEY, SMNVEV (reference sequence). V trimming: 6 bases; J trimming: 3 bases; junction bases outside the gene matches: 7. The CDR3 spells CASRIGQGAGYEQYF. The CDR3 bases are TGTGCCAGCAGAATTGGACAGGGGGCAGGCTACGAGCAGTACTTC.

The chain combines TRBV4-2 with TRBJ2-3, with 11 bases that match TRBD2. This CDR3 comprises 15 residues. V gave up 4 bases and J gave up 2 bases; unmatched junction bases: 2. Per germline, CDR1 LGHNA and CDR2 YNFKEQ. DNA for the CDR3: TGTGCCAGCAGCCGGACTAGCGGGTTCACAGATACGCAGTATTTT. It translates to CASSRTSGFTDTQYF.

V is TRBV4-2 and J is TRBJ2-1, with no clear D. V shed 3 bases and J shed 2 bases, with 14 bases lying between them. Germline values: CDR1 LGHNA, CDR2 YNFKEQ. This CDR3 has 16 amino acids. CDR3 sequence: CASSHETLSPYNEQFF. In nucleotides, the CDR3 is TGTGCCAGCAGCCATGAGACTCTCTCCCCCTACAATGAGCAGTTCTTC.

The chain couples TRBV5-4 to TRBJ1-1; D may be TRBD1 (5 bases). This CDR3 region has 14 residues. The V gene's germline CDR1 is SGHNT and CDR2 YYREEE (reference sequence). The V gene lost 0 bases and the J gene lost 7 bases, with 13 bases spanning the gap. The CDR3 sequence: CASSLGAGLDEAFF. CDR3 DNA: TGTGCCAGCAGCTTGGGGGCAGGGCTGGATGAAGCTTTCTTT.

V is TRBV25-1 and J is TRBJ2-5; D is perhaps TRBD2 (6 bases). The CDR3 consists of 14 residues. The germline gives CDR1 MGHDK, CDR2 SYGVNS. Trimming pared 2 bases from V and 0 bases from J, leaving 7 bases between. CDR3 region: CASSERDYQETQYF. CDR3 nucleotides: TGTGCCAGCAGTGAAAGGGACTACCAAGAGACCCAGTACTTC.

This sequence joins TRBV4-3 and TRBJ2-7, with D unclear. V lost 2 bases and J 0 bases, leaving 11 bases between the germline ends. The CDR3 extends over 15 amino acids. In germline, CDR1 is LGHNA, CDR2 YSLEER. CDR3 sequence (DNA): TGCGCCAGCAGCCAAAGCTTCGCCTCCTCCTACGAGCAGTACTTC. It specifies CASSQSFASSYEQYF.

The chain uses TRBV7-2 and TRBJ1-1; possible D gene TRBD1, 6 bases. Germline V gene lookup returns CDR1 SGHTA and CDR2 FQGNSA. V was shortened by 5 bases and J by 9 bases, with 13 bases between the two germline ends. The CDR3 consists of 12 residues. The DNA of the CDR3 is TGTGCCAGCAGCCCCACCCGGGACAAAGCTTTCTTT. It specifies CASSPTRDKAFF.